The 10 T cell receptor beta chains below were found in one sample sequenced in a study of cytomegalovirus exposure and HLA in healthy donors. Primers included in the PCR were 60 Vbeta and 13 Jbeta primers. TCRdb's copy holds only in-frame clones and misses some; the assay was immunoSEQ multiplex PCR. Altogether 80,000 to 100,000 clones are present, roughly 70% being singletons, with the ten largest covering 2% to 2.5%. The sample taken for sequencing was PBMCs. Every receptor here comes from a man aged 50 to 60 in good health and CMV-seronegative.

The chain combines TRBV28 with TRBJ2-2; D might be TRBD1 (6 bases). V lost 6 bases and J lost 10, with 15 bases in between. The CDR3 length is 13 residues. Germline V gene data show CDR1 as MDHEN and CDR2 as SYDVKM. In DNA form, the CDR3 reads TGTGCCAGCAGAAGGACAGTAGTCCAGGAGCTGTTTTTT. Its protein product is CASRRTVVQELFF.

V and J are TRBV19 and TRBJ2-5, with 10 nucleotides matching TRBD2. V lost 5 bases to trimming and J lost 4 bases; unmatched junction nucleotides: 16. The CDR3 spans 18 residues. Germline CDR1 LNHDA, CDR2 SQIVND (reference sequence). In DNA form, the CDR3 reads TGTGCCAGTAGTCAGGGGATTACTAGCGGGGACCTTTCAGAGACCCAGTACTTC. Translation: CASSQGITSGDLSETQYF.

The rearrangement uses TRBV2 and TRBJ1-5; possible D gene TRBD1, 5 bases. CDR1 and CDR2 (germline): SNHLY, FYNNEI. This CDR3 has 15 amino acids. Trimming removed 6 bases at V and 2 bases at J, with 14 bases between. The CDR3 reads CASSVRGDGNQPQHF. The CDR3 region has the DNA TGTGCCAGCAGCGTAAGGGGCGATGGCAATCAGCCCCAGCATTTT.

J is TRBJ1-1 and V is TRBV6-1; possible D gene TRBD1, 6 bases. The length of the CDR3 is 15 residues. The germline V gene encodes CDR1 MNHNS and CDR2 SASEGT. Deletions cut 1 base from V and 1 base from J, with 10 bases between. The CDR3 sequence: CASSEDWGRNTEAFF. The CDR3 DNA sequence: TGTGCCAGCAGTGAAGACTGGGGGCGGAACACTGAAGCTTTCTTT.

This clone was counted only a few times. Other nucleotide sequences in the sample specify the same CDR3. V gene TRBV7-2 combines with J gene TRBJ2-5; 8 bases agree with TRBD2. V lost 5 bases, J lost 5 bases, and 10 bases stayed unmatched. The germline gives CDR1 SGHTA, CDR2 FQGNSA. This CDR3 is built from 15 residues. The CDR3 region has the DNA TGTGCCAGCAGCCCAACTAGCGGCAATCAGGAGACCCAGTACTTC. Translated, it gives CASSPTSGNQETQYF.

With respect to this clone: Different DNA sequences within this sample yield the same CDR3. V usage is TRBV7-2 and J usage is TRBJ1-2; D remains ambiguous. The CDR3 spans 15 residues. The germline V gene has CDR1 SGHTA and CDR2 FQGNSA. Trimming cost V 1 base and J 2 bases, with 11 bases left between them. The CDR3 nucleotides are TGTGCCAGCAGCTTAGTAGGGAGCCCCAACTATGGCTACACCTTC. Translation: CASSLVGSPNYGYTF.

This chain connects TRBV5-1 to TRBJ1-4, with D perhaps matching TRBD1 (6 bases). CDR1 and CDR2 (germline): SGHRS, YFSETQ. Trimming pared 4 bases from V and 2 bases from J, leaving 9 bases between. The CDR3 runs to 14 residues. In nucleotides, the CDR3 is TGCGCCAGCAGCATGGACAGTACTAATGAAAAACTGTTTTTT. It translates to CASSMDSTNEKLFF. Together with reference TRBV5-1 and TRBJ1-4, the CDR3 gives the full variable domain: KAGVTQTPRYLIKTRGQQVTLSCSPISGHRSVSWYQQTPGQGLQFLFEYFSETQRNKGNFPGRFSGRQFSNSRSEMNVSTLELGDSALYLCASSMDSTNEKLFFGSGTQLSVL.

The chain combines TRBV6-1 with TRBJ2-2, with D perhaps matching TRBD2 (6 bases). Germline CDR1 reads MNHNS; CDR2 reads SASEGT. V was clipped by 0 bases and J by 5 bases, with 16 bases between them. The CDR3 sequence is 17 residues long. CDR3 nucleotides: TGTGCCAGCAGTGAAGCAAGTGGAGGGGCTTGGACCGGGGAGCTGTTTTTT. Protein sequence: CASSEASGGAWTGELFF.

This clone was seen only once. The chain combines TRBV7-6 with TRBJ2-3, with D hard to call. Germline V lookup: CDR1 SGHVS, CDR2 FNYEAQ. V lost 4 bases and J lost 8, with 16 bases in between. The CDR3 loop spans 14 amino acids. CDR3 in DNA: TGTGCCAGCAGCTCGGTCCCCTCCCCGGGTACGCAGTATTTT. Protein: CASSSVPSPGTQYF.

This clone was seen just once. J is TRBJ2-4 and V is TRBV19; D call uncertain. Trimming took off 6 bases at V and 2 bases at J, with 11 bases between the two ends. CDR1 is LNHDA and CDR2 is SQIVND in the germline V gene (reference sequence). The CDR3 length is 14 residues. Here the CDR3 DNA reads TGTGCCAGTAGACCCATTACAACCAAAAACATTCAGTACTTC. Protein sequence: CASRPITTKNIQYF.